One sample yielded the 28 T cell receptor beta chains listed below, sequenced in a study of cytomegalovirus exposure and HLA in healthy donors. The primer mix had 60 Vbeta and 13 Jbeta primers. Measured with immunoSEQ multiplex PCR; TCRdb has only the in-frame clones, and not every one. The table records 150,000 to 200,000 clones, 77% of them present only once. What was sequenced was PBMCs. Receptor source: a woman younger than 45 in good health and CMV-seronegative.

The genes are TRBV25-1 and TRBJ1-6; 8 nucleotides match TRBD1. This CDR3 comprises 15 residues. Trimming took 2 bases from V and 7 from J; bases not matched to a gene: 4. Germline V gene lookup returns CDR1 MGHDK and CDR2 SYGVNS. The CDR3 nucleotides read TGTGCCAGCAGTGAACACTGGACAGGGAATTCACCCCTCCACTTT. The encoded protein is CASSEHWTGNSPLHF.

V is TRBV10-3 and J is TRBJ2-1; D unresolved. Germline V CDR1 and CDR2: ENHRY, SYGVKD. Trimming took off 7 bases at V and 7 bases at J, with 17 bases between the two ends. This CDR3 region has 14 residues. The CDR3 DNA reads TGTGCCATCACCCGAGGAGAAGAGGTAAATGAGCAGTTCTTC. Its translation is CAITRGEEVNEQFF.

J is TRBJ2-7 and V is TRBV5-4; 8 bases agree with TRBD2. V shed 4 bases, J shed 0 bases, and the junction held 9 bases outside the gene matches. Per the germline V gene, CDR1 is SGHNT and CDR2 is YYREEE (reference sequence). The CDR3 loop spans 16 amino acids. CDR3: CASSTGGSRPSYEQYF. CDR3 nucleotide sequence: TGTGCCAGCAGCACGGGGGGGTCGCGGCCCTCCTACGAGCAGTACTTC.

This clone was seen only once. The chain joins TRBV5-1 to TRBJ2-4; D uncertain. The germline CDR1 and CDR2 sequences are SGHRS and YFSETQ. CDR3 length equals 16 residues. V lost 0 bases, J lost 1 base, and 11 bases lay in between. The CDR3, as DNA: TGCGCCAGCAGCTTGGGTATTCAGGCGGCCAAAAACATTCAGTACTTC. It encodes CASSLGIQAAKNIQYF.

This chain uses TRBV28 with TRBJ2-7, with a tentative D call TRBD2 (5 bases). The CDR3 length is 13 residues. Looked up from germline, CDR1 is MDHEN and CDR2 is SYDVKM. The V gene lost 3 bases and the J gene lost 0 bases, with 6 bases spanning the gap. The CDR3 coding sequence is TGTGCCAGCAGTTTCGGAGGCTCCTACGAGCAGTACTTC. This encodes CASSFGGSYEQYF. The entire variable domain, with the rest obtained from reference TRBV28 and TRBJ2-7, is as follows: DVKVTQSSRYLVKRTGEKVFLECVQDMDHENMFWYRQDPGLGLRLIYFSYDVKMKEKGDIPEGYSVSREKKERFSLILESASTNQTSMYLCASSFGGSYEQYFGPGTRLTVT.

The rearrangement joins TRBV28 to TRBJ1-1; a possible D gene is TRBD1 (5 bases). The germline V gene has CDR1 MDHEN and CDR2 SYDVKM. Trimming removed 5 bases from V and 1 base from J, with 14 bases in between. This CDR3 has 15 amino acids. The CDR3 loop is CASSLRGRPNTEAFF. Here the CDR3 DNA reads TGTGCCAGCAGTCTACGGGGGAGGCCGAACACTGAAGCTTTCTTT.

As for this clone: Additional DNA sequences in this sample encode the identical CDR3. The chain combines TRBV30 with TRBJ2-3; TRBD1 is a possible D gene (6 bases). Trimming removed 1 base at V and 1 base at J, with 9 bases between. This CDR3 spans 14 amino acids. The germline gives CDR1 GTSNPN, CDR2 SVGIG (reference sequence). The CDR3 reads CAWSAGVGTDTQYF. CDR3 in DNA: TGTGCCTGGAGTGCAGGGGTGGGCACAGATACGCAGTATTTT.

This clone has only a few counts. The gene calls are TRBV28 and TRBJ2-1, with 9 bases lining up with TRBD1. In germline, CDR1 is MDHEN, CDR2 SYDVKM. The junction had 10 bases not matched to a gene; V was cut back by 6 bases and J by 7 bases. The CDR3 is made up of 15 amino acids. The CDR3 DNA reads as TGTGCCAGCAGGACCCCGGGACAGGGTTTGAATGAGCAGTTCTTC. As protein: CASRTPGQGLNEQFF.

The rearrangement links TRBV9 to TRBJ2-1; a possible D gene is TRBD2 (5 bases). CDR3 length equals 12 residues. The V and J ends lost 4 bases and 9 bases respectively, with 11 bases between them. Germline V gene sequence: CDR1 SGDLS, CDR2 YYNGEE. As DNA, the CDR3 is TGTGCCAGCAGCCCGACGGGGATTGAGCAGTTCTTC. It specifies CASSPTGIEQFF. The full variable domain, with the rest looked up from reference TRBV9 and TRBJ2-1, is DSGVTQTPKHLITATGQRVTLRCSPRSGDLSVYWYQQSLDQGLQFLIQYYNGEERAKGNILERFSAQQFPDLHSELNLSSLELGDSALYFCASSPTGIEQFFGPGTRLTVL.

The J gene is TRBJ2-5, the V gene TRBV9; tentative D call: TRBD1 (6 bases). The CDR3 has 14 residues. Germline CDR1 reads SGDLS; CDR2 reads YYNGEE. Trimming took off 1 base at V and 4 bases at J, with 11 bases between the two ends. This CDR3 is CASSVNSRGETQYF. DNA for the CDR3: TGTGCCAGCAGCGTAAATAGCAGGGGAGAGACCCAGTACTTC. The full variable domain, in which reference TRBV9 and TRBJ2-5 provide the parts outside the CDR3, is DSGVTQTPKHLITATGQRVTLRCSPRSGDLSVYWYQQSLDQGLQFLIQYYNGEERAKGNILERFSAQQFPDLHSELNLSSLELGDSALYFCASSVNSRGETQYFGPGTRLLVL.

The chain recombines TRBV29-1 with TRBJ2-3; possible D gene TRBD2, 5 bases. The CDR3 is 12 residues long. Trimming cost V 2 bases and J 7 bases, with 10 bases left between them. In germline, CDR1 is SQVTM, CDR2 ANQGSEA. CDR3 loop: CSVERLAYTQYF. The CDR3 nucleotides read TGCAGCGTTGAACGGCTAGCCTATACGCAGTATTTT.

This chain links TRBV5-4 with TRBJ2-5; 9 nucleotides line up with TRBD2. CDR1 and CDR2 (germline): SGHNT, YYREEE (reference sequence). The CDR3 has 14 residues. V was clipped by 3 bases and J by 3 bases; unmatched bases: 3. The CDR3 loop is CASSSAGGKETQYF. CDR3 nucleotide sequence: TGTGCCAGCAGCTCGGCGGGAGGGAAAGAGACCCAGTACTTC.

V usage is TRBV18 and J usage is TRBJ1-3; no definite D call. Germline CDR1 KGHSH, CDR2 LQKENI. The CDR3 has 15 residues. The V and J ends lost 2 bases and 2 bases respectively, with 10 bases between them. The CDR3 bases are TGTGCCAGCTCACCATCCATCCCAGCTGGAAACACCATATATTTT. Its protein is CASSPSIPAGNTIYF.

The chain links TRBV28 to TRBJ1-4, with a tentative D call TRBD1 (5 bases). The CDR3 is 17 residues long. Trimming cost V 1 base and J 8 bases, with 20 bases left between them. Germline V gene data show CDR1 as MDHEN and CDR2 as SYDVKM. Here the CDR3 reads CASSLSGLGGVDEKLFF. The DNA for the CDR3 is TGTGCCAGCAGTTTATCCGGGTTAGGAGGGGTGGACGAAAAACTGTTTTTT.

This chain joins TRBV4-1 and TRBJ2-7, with 12 bases matching TRBD2. The CDR3 is made up of 17 amino acids. J was trimmed by 7 bases and V by 1 base; bases with no gene match: 11. The V gene's germline CDR1 is MGHRA and CDR2 YSYEKL. The CDR3 protein is CASSQGWVTSGGGEQYF. The CDR3, as DNA: TGCGCCAGCAGCCAAGGTTGGGTGACTAGCGGGGGTGGTGAGCAGTACTTC.

V gene TRBV27 combines with J gene TRBJ1-1, with a possible D match to TRBD1 (5 bases). The CDR3 runs 14 residues. Trimming pared 3 bases from V and 6 bases from J, leaving 14 bases between. Germline values: CDR1 MNHEY, CDR2 SMNVEV (reference sequence). In DNA, the CDR3 is TGTGCCAGCAGTTTTACCAGCCGGGACTCTGAAGCTTTCTTT. Protein product: CASSFTSRDSEAFF.

Comments on this clone: A junction boundary mismatches the germline segment, possibly from a read error. J is TRBJ2-5 and V is TRBV6-1; TRBD2 aligns across 8 bases. The length of the CDR3 is 14 residues. CDR1 and CDR2 from the germline V gene are MNHNS and SASEGT. The CDR3 DNA is TGTGCCAGCAGTGAATCGCGGGGGGTGGCGACCCAGCACTTC. Translating it yields CASSESRGVATQHF.

The rearrangement joins TRBV6-5 to TRBJ2-1; D is uncertain. Germline assignment: CDR1 MNHEY and CDR2 SVGAGI. V lost 0 bases to trimming and J lost 8 bases, with 8 bases between them. The CDR3 extends over 13 amino acids. The CDR3 protein is CASSYSNRDEQFF. In DNA, the CDR3 is TGTGCCAGCAGTTACTCGAATCGGGATGAGCAGTTCTTC.

The CDR3 here is CASSYSSDGFEQFF. In nucleotides, the CDR3 is TGTGCCAGCAGTTACTCTAGCGACGGGTTCGAGCAGTTCTTC. V usage is TRBV6-6 and J usage is TRBJ2-1, with D perhaps TRBD2 (5 bases). Trimming took off 0 bases at V and 10 bases at J, with 13 bases between the two ends. CDR1 is MNHNY, CDR2 SVGAGI, per germline (reference sequence). The CDR3 is made up of 14 amino acids.

The V call is TRBV12-5, the J call TRBJ1-6; D not certain. Per the germline V gene, CDR1 is LGHNT and CDR2 is FRNRAP. The ends were cut back, 3 bases at V and 0 bases at J, with 12 bases in the middle. CDR3 length equals 17 residues. CDR3 protein: CASGLVVPSSYNSPLHF. The CDR3 DNA reads TGTGCTAGTGGTTTAGTCGTGCCGAGCTCCTATAATTCACCCCTCCACTTT.

This clone was seen only a few times. The chain couples TRBV7-8 to TRBJ2-2; TRBD2 matches 10 bases. The trim removed 0 bases at V and 3 bases at J, leaving 4 bases unmatched. The CDR3 sequence is 17 residues long. The germline gives CDR1 SGHVS, CDR2 FQNEAQ. CDR3 sequence: CASSLANLAGDTGELFF. CDR3 in DNA: TGTGCCAGCAGCTTAGCGAACCTAGCGGGGGACACCGGGGAGCTGTTTTTT.

V gene TRBV30 combines with J gene TRBJ1-4; D is unresolved. CDR1 is GTSNPN, CDR2 SVGIG, per germline (reference sequence). The CDR3 sequence is 15 residues long. Trimming pared 4 bases from V and 8 bases from J, leaving 20 bases between. CDR3 region: CAWTSGSFGREKLFF. CDR3 DNA: TGTGCCTGGACCTCGGGGTCCTTCGGACGAGAAAAACTGTTTTTT.

The gene calls are TRBV9 and TRBJ2-7; weak D call: TRBD2 (7 bases). This CDR3 is built from 14 residues. V dropped 7 bases and J dropped 4 bases, with 18 bases sitting between them. The V gene's germline CDR1 is SGDLS and CDR2 YYNGEE. The CDR3: CASRQGGGNYEQYF. CDR3 DNA sequence: TGTGCCAGCCGCCAAGGGGGGGGCAATTACGAGCAGTACTTC.

The V gene is TRBV29-1, the J gene TRBJ2-3; 9 bases align to TRBD1. The V gene end was trimmed by 3 bases and the J gene end by 4 bases; junction bases not matched to a gene: 5. The CDR3 runs to 14 residues. The germline gives CDR1 SQVTM, CDR2 ANQGSEA. CDR3 coding DNA: TGCAGCGTTGATTACGGACAGGGGCCAGATACGCAGTATTTT. This translates into CSVDYGQGPDTQYF.

The V and J genes are TRBV6-5 and TRBJ1-6; D possibly corresponds to TRBD1 (6 bases). V was pared by 6 bases and J by 8 bases, with 17 bases between. CDR1 and CDR2 from the germline V gene are MNHEY and SVGAGI. The CDR3 consists of 15 residues. CDR3 loop: CASRATGTLDSPLHF. For the CDR3, the DNA is TGTGCCAGCAGGGCTACCGGGACATTAGATTCACCCCTCCACTTT.

The gene calls are TRBV7-9 and TRBJ2-2; 15 nucleotides line up with TRBD2. CDR3 length: 18 residues. The V gene's germline CDR1 is SEHNR and CDR2 FQNEAQ (reference sequence). The junction had 10 bases not matched to a gene; V was cut back by 5 bases and J by 6 bases. Written as DNA, the CDR3 is TGTGCCAGCAGCCTCGACGGGACTAGCGGGGGGTCAGCCGGGGAGCTGTTTTTT. It specifies CASSLDGTSGGSAGELFF.

This rearrangement joins TRBV6-5 to TRBJ2-5; D gene unclear. Germline V gene lookup returns CDR1 MNHEY and CDR2 SVGAGI. Trimming took 7 bases from V and 4 from J, leaving 16 bases between them. The CDR3 sequence is 14 residues long. CDR3 protein: CASTPTRSRETQYF. The DNA of the CDR3 is TGTGCCAGCACACCGACAAGGTCGAGAGAGACCCAGTACTTC.

V is TRBV6-6 and J is TRBJ1-1, with 8 bases fitting TRBD1. With V trimmed by 6 bases and J by 1 base, 4 bases remained unmatched. CDR3 length equals 14 residues. From germline, CDR1 is MNHNY and CDR2 SVGAGI (reference sequence). CDR3 DNA: TGTGCCAGCAGCAAAGGACAGGGGAACACTGAAGCTTTCTTT. It codes for CASSKGQGNTEAFF.